Below are 26 T cell receptor beta chains sequenced from a single sample in a study of T cell responses to AZD1222 COVID-19 vaccine. TCRdb keeps only in-frame clones here, not all; method: immunoSEQ multiplex PCR. The table lists 60,000 to 100,000 clones, around 87% of them singletons. Source: peripheral blood, taken on day 0 of AZD1222 vaccination. These TCRs come from an adult in good health.

This clone was observed a handful of times. The chain links TRBV27 to TRBJ1-1; no clear D. Trimming stripped 8 bases from V and 7 bases from J, with 11 bases between. Germline V CDR1 and CDR2: MNHEY, SMNVEV (reference sequence). The CDR3 length is 11 residues. The CDR3: CASAGWGEAFF. Written as DNA, the CDR3 is TGTGCCAGCGCCGGTTGGGGTGAAGCTTTCTTT.

This sequence joins TRBV6-1 and TRBJ2-7; 7 nucleotides agree with TRBD1. CDR3 length: 15 amino acids. Germline V gene sequence: CDR1 MNHNS, CDR2 SASEGT. The V and J ends lost 1 base and 1 base, in that order; junction bases with no gene match: 4. CDR3 sequence: CASSEEETGSYEQYF. The CDR3 coding sequence is TGTGCCAGCAGTGAAGAGGAGACAGGGTCCTACGAGCAGTACTTC.

The V and J genes are TRBV7-3 and TRBJ2-1; 12 bases agree with TRBD2. Germline V CDR1 and CDR2: SGHTA, FQGTGA. The CDR3 runs to 18 residues. The J segment lost 7 bases and the V segment lost 2 bases, leaving 12 bases of the junction unmatched. The CDR3 DNA follows: TGTGCCAGCAGCTTAGGGGCAGGGCTAGCGGGAGGGCCAAATGAGCAGTTCTTC. Translating gives CASSLGAGLAGGPNEQFF.

This clone has more than one count but fewer than ten. V is TRBV5-5 and J is TRBJ2-2; no definite D call. CDR1 and CDR2 from the germline V gene are SGHKS and YYEKEE (reference sequence). The CDR3 is 15 amino acids. V was shortened by 2 bases and J by 1 base, with 9 bases between the two germline ends. CDR3 coding DNA: TGTGCCAGCAGCTTTGACCAAGTGAACACCGGGGAGCTGTTTTTT. Translation gives CASSFDQVNTGELFF.

The CDR3 DNA reads as TGTGCCAGCAGCTTACGACAGGGTATCGATGAGCAGTTCTTC. Protein product: CASSLRQGIDEQFF. The rearrangement joins TRBV7-3 to TRBJ2-1; 7 bases agree with TRBD1. V shed 2 bases and J 8 bases; nucleotides not matched to a gene: 6. The CDR3 totals 14 residues. Germline loops: CDR1 SGHTA, CDR2 FQGTGA.

CDR3 DNA sequence: TGTGCCAGCAGCTCTTGCCGGGACAGGGGGCCGCACGAGCAGTACTTC. It translates to CASSSCRDRGPHEQYF. The chain uses TRBV21-1 and TRBJ2-7; TRBD1 is taken as the D call from the table, unchecked against the DNA. TRBV21-1 is assigned pseudogene status. The CDR3 is 16 amino acids.

This sequence joins TRBV28 and TRBJ2-1; 10 bases are shared with TRBD2. The CDR3 is made up of 16 amino acids. The germline V gene encodes CDR1 MDHEN and CDR2 SYDVKM. V dropped 4 bases and J dropped 4; count of bases not matched to a gene: 7. CDR3 sequence reads: CASSSSGRERYNEQFF. The CDR3 DNA reads TGTGCCAGCAGTTCTAGCGGGAGAGAGAGGTACAATGAGCAGTTCTTC.

This clone has only a few counts. V is TRBV27 and J is TRBJ2-1; 13 bases agree with TRBD2. From germline, CDR1 is MNHEY and CDR2 SMNVEV (reference sequence). Trimming took 5 bases from V and 9 from J; bases not matched to a gene: 4. The CDR3 totals 14 residues. The CDR3 here is CASSPRTSGGEQFF. CDR3 bases: TGTGCCAGCAGTCCCAGGACTAGCGGGGGTGAGCAGTTCTTC.

This clone was counted once. The chain employs TRBV28 and TRBJ2-1; maybe TRBD1 (5 bases). CDR1 and CDR2 from the germline V gene are MDHEN and SYDVKM. The CDR3 totals 13 residues. V lost 3 bases and J 2 bases, leaving 5 bases between the germline ends. CDR3 bases: TGTGCCAGCAGTTTCAGGGCCTACAATGAGCAGTTCTTC. Protein: CASSFRAYNEQFF.

The rearrangement uses TRBV7-8 and TRBJ2-3; 12 bases map to TRBD2. Per germline, CDR1 SGHVS and CDR2 FQNEAQ. The CDR3 covers 19 residues. J was trimmed by 3 bases and V by 3 bases; bases with no gene match: 13. The CDR3 reads CASSFRLAGEGIGTDTQYF. For the CDR3, the DNA is TGTGCCAGCAGCTTTAGACTAGCGGGGGAGGGTATCGGGACAGATACGCAGTATTTT.

V is TRBV5-1 and J is TRBJ1-4, with D maybe TRBD1 (5 bases). Trimming left V 2 bases short and J 1 base short, with 18 bases between. This CDR3 has 18 residues. Germline V gives CDR1 SGHRS, CDR2 YFSETQ. CDR3 in DNA: TGCGCCAGCAGCTTCCAGCCTTCGACGGGGCTAACTAATGAAAAACTGTTTTTT. Translating gives CASSFQPSTGLTNEKLFF. The complete variable domain, with remaining parts taken from reference TRBV5-1 and TRBJ1-4, reads KAGVTQTPRYLIKTRGQQVTLSCSPISGHRSVSWYQQTPGQGLQFLFEYFSETQRNKGNFPGRFSGRQFSNSRSEMNVSTLELGDSALYLCASSFQPSTGLTNEKLFFGSGTQLSVL.

This clone was observed a handful of times. V and J are TRBV12-3 or TRBV12-4 and TRBJ1-5; unclear D gene. The CDR3 has 13 residues. Between the trimmed V and J ends, which lost 3 bases and 7 bases, there was a span of 10 bases. DNA for the CDR3: TGTGCCAGCAGTTTTCCGGGAGGACAGCCCCAGCATTTT. It codes for CASSFPGGQPQHF.

J is TRBJ2-2 and V is TRBV7-2; TRBD2 agrees at 7 bases. The CDR3 is 15 amino acids. Germline V gene data show CDR1 as SGHTA and CDR2 as FQGNSA. The V and J ends lost 0 bases and 6 bases, in that order; junction bases with no gene match: 4. The DNA of the CDR3 is TGTGCCAGCAGCTTAGCGGGAGGGCCAGCCGGGGAGCTGTTTTTT. Translating it yields CASSLAGGPAGELFF.

This clone was observed a handful of times. V gene TRBV2 combines with J gene TRBJ2-7, with TRBD2 matching over 12 bases. The V gene end was trimmed by 3 bases and the J gene end by 5 bases; junction bases not matched to a gene: 2. This CDR3 comprises 14 residues. Per the germline V gene, CDR1 is SNHLY and CDR2 is FYNNEI. The CDR3 DNA reads TGTGCCAGCAGTGACCTAGCGGGAGGGGACGAGCAGTACTTC. This codes for CASSDLAGGDEQYF.

This chain connects TRBV7-3 to TRBJ2-3, with 11 positions matching TRBD2. The germline V gene has CDR1 SGHTA and CDR2 FQGTGA. V was clipped by 4 bases and J by 2 bases; unmatched bases: 5. The CDR3 length is 16 residues. The CDR3: CASSSGTSGNTDTQYF. CDR3 nucleotides: TGTGCCAGCAGCTCCGGGACTAGCGGTAACACAGATACGCAGTATTTT.

This chain connects TRBV11-3 to TRBJ2-7; D remains ambiguous. Germline-derived CDR1 and CDR2 are SGHNT and YENEEA. CDR3 length: 11 residues. V lost 0 bases to trimming and J lost 7 bases, with 4 bases between them. CDR3 nucleotides: TGTGCCAGCAGCTTAGATGGGGAGCAGTACTTC. This codes for CASSLDGEQYF.

V is TRBV4-1 and J is TRBJ1-3; 7 bases are shared with TRBD1. In germline, CDR1 is MGHRA, CDR2 YSYEKL. V dropped 5 bases and J dropped 4; count of bases not matched to a gene: 14. The CDR3 is 17 amino acids. The CDR3 nucleotides are TGCGCCAGCAGCTTCCTAGGGGAGGGGGCGCGGGGAAACACCATATATTTT. It translates to CASSFLGEGARGNTIYF.

Regarding this clone: At one boundary the junction diverges from the germline segment, which might be a read error. This chain links TRBV7-2 with TRBJ2-3; TRBD2 aligns across 10 bases. In germline, CDR1 is SGHTA, CDR2 FQGNSA. The CDR3 has 13 amino acids. DNA of the CDR3: TGTGCCAGCAGCCTAGCGGGAGACGATACGCAGTATTTT. It translates to CASSLAGDDTQYF.

This sequence joins TRBV6-5 and TRBJ1-4, with a tentative D call TRBD1 (5 bases). The CDR3 is 13 amino acids. The V gene's germline CDR1 is MNHEY and CDR2 SVGAGI. V dropped 8 bases and J dropped 8 bases, with 15 bases sitting between them. The CDR3 DNA reads TGTGCCAGCGGGCCCGGGGGAGGCGAAAAACTGTTTTTT. Translated: CASGPGGGEKLFF.

V and J are TRBV3-1 (or the pseudogene TRBV3-2) and TRBJ2-3; D gene ambiguous. Germline V gene sequence: CDR1 LGHDT, CDR2 YNNKEL (reference sequence). The CDR3 extends over 14 amino acids. The V end lost 4 bases, the J end lost 1 base, and 9 bases lay between the germline ends. The CDR3 protein is CASSPGMGTDTQYF. CDR3 coding DNA: TGTGCCAGCAGCCCTGGGATGGGCACAGATACGCAGTATTTT.

The chain joins TRBV4-1 to TRBJ1-4; D is uncertain. The ends were cut back, 2 bases at V and 8 bases at J, with 6 bases in the middle. This CDR3 region has 12 residues. Germline assignment: CDR1 MGHRA and CDR2 YSYEKL. CDR3 in DNA: TGCGCCAGCAGCCAACCTCTCGAAAAACTGTTTTTT. This sequence encodes CASSQPLEKLFF.

This clone was seen just once. V and J are TRBV7-2 and TRBJ2-3; 16 nucleotides match TRBD2. This CDR3 comprises 22 residues. Germline-derived CDR1 and CDR2 are SGHTA and FQGNSA. V gave up 0 bases and J gave up 4 bases; unmatched junction bases: 16. The CDR3 coding sequence is TGTGCCAGCAGCTTAGCCCCAGGGGCCCCGGGACTAGCGGGAGGGTTCTCAGATACGCAGTATTTT. It encodes CASSLAPGAPGLAGGFSDTQYF.

V usage is TRBV11-2 and J usage is TRBJ1-1, with D unclear. Trimming cost V 5 bases and J 7 bases, with 11 bases left between them. Germline V gene lookup returns CDR1 SGHAT and CDR2 FQNNGV. The CDR3 contains 12 residues. The CDR3 loop is CASSPRGYEAFF. CDR3 in DNA: TGTGCCAGCAGCCCCCGGGGATATGAAGCTTTCTTT.

The count of this clone is one. This rearrangement joins TRBV7-8 to TRBJ1-1; TRBD1 is a possible D gene (5 bases). Germline CDR1 reads SGHVS; CDR2 reads FQNEAQ. The CDR3 totals 15 residues. Deletions cut 5 bases from V and 7 bases from J, with 20 bases between. CDR3 nucleotides: TGTGCCAGCAGCCAACCTGGGCAGGGTTTTATTGAAGCTTTCTTT. This gives the protein CASSQPGQGFIEAFF. Full variable domain (remainder filled in from reference TRBV7-8 and TRBJ1-1): GAGVSQSPRYKVAKRGQDVALRCDPISGHVSLFWYQQALGQGPEFLTYFQNEAQLDKSGLPSDRFFAERPEGSVSTLKIQRTQQEDSAVYLCASSQPGQGFIEAFFGQGTRLTVV.

This chain joins TRBV29-1 and TRBJ2-7; possibly TRBD2 for D (6 bases). CDR1 is SQVTM, CDR2 ANQGSEA, per germline. The CDR3 is 12 residues long. V was clipped by 4 bases and J by 0 bases, with 7 bases between them. CDR3 bases: TGCAGCGTTGGGGGGGTCTCCTACGAGCAGTACTTC. This codes for CSVGGVSYEQYF.

The V call is TRBV27, the J call TRBJ1-1, with 7 bases identical to TRBD1. Germline V gene sequence: CDR1 MNHEY, CDR2 SMNVEV (reference sequence). CDR3 size: 13 residues. Unmatched junction bases numbered 1, after V lost 6 bases and J lost 0 bases. CDR3 region: CASRGTVNTEAFF. Written as DNA, the CDR3 is TGTGCCAGCAGGGGGACAGTGAACACTGAAGCTTTCTTT.